The clone carrying this TCR beta chain has more than one count but fewer than ten. What it binds is unknown. The sample belongs to a study of response to subunit inactivated influenza vaccine. Whole-study results and caveats: T cells newly recruited by each seasonal influenza vaccination are few, the authors suggested.

V was clipped by 6 bases and J by 0 bases, with 7 bases between them. The CDR3 is 14 residues long. Per germline, CDR1 SGDLS and CDR2 YYNGEE. MiXCR was run by TCRdb on the RT-PCR reads, yielding one entry per CDR3 protein. The sample lists about 800,000 distinct CDR3 sequences, roughly 20% occurring once. This material consisted of PBMCs from blood, taken around 5 days after vaccination. The gene calls are TRBV9 and TRBJ2-6; D is ambiguous. This TCR was sampled from a man aged 50 or older who received an inactivated influenza vaccine. This CDR3 is CASTRSSGANVLTF. The DNA for the CDR3 is TGTGCCAGCACCCGAAGCTCTGGGGCCAACGTCCTGACTTTC.